This TCR beta chain was found in a study of T cell responses to AZD1222 COVID-19 vaccine. Looking at the study overall: Samples with a second dose at about 4 or about 12 weeks were pooled together.

In the case of this clone: Its antigen is not identified.

Profiled with immunoSEQ multiplex PCR; TCRdb holds only in-frame clones, not every one. The data show some 150,000 clones, roughly 92% seen once. Trimming pared 0 bases from V and 7 bases from J, leaving 10 bases between. This CDR3 comprises 14 residues. Germline V gene data show CDR1 as SGHNT and CDR2 as YYREEE (reference sequence). Notes on the study in general: Clonal diversity was possibly underestimated, and the donors were mostly white British, with more females. Just a handful of AZD1222 recipients were seropositive at baseline. Spike-spanning, vaccine-associated CD4 TCRs were dominant at 160-218 and 743-854.

This clonotype was obtained from an adult in good health. The V and J genes are TRBV5-4 and TRBJ1-4; TRBD1 is a possible D gene (6 bases). The sample was peripheral blood, taken on day 0 of AZD1222 vaccination. CDR3 protein: CASSLEGGGEKLFF. Written as DNA, the CDR3 is TGTGCCAGCAGCTTGGAAGGGGGTGGTGAAAAACTGTTTTTT.